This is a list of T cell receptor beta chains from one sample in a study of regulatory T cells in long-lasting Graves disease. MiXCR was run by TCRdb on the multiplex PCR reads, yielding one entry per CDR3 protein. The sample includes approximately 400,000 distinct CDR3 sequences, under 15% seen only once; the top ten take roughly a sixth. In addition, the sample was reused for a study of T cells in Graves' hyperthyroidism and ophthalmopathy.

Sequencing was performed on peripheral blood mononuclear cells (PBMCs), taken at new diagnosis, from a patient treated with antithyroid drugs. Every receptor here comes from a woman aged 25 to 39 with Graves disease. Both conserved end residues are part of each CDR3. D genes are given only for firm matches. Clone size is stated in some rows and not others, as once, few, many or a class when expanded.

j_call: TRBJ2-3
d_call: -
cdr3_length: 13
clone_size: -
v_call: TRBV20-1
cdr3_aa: CSAVPWGTDTQYF
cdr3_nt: TGCAGTGCCGTACCCTGGGGGACAGATACGCAGTATTTT

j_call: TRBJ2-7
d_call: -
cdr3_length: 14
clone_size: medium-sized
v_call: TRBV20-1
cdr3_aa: CSARGGYDYYEQYF
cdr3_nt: TGCAGTGCTAGAGGCGGGTACGACTACTACGAGCAGTACTTC

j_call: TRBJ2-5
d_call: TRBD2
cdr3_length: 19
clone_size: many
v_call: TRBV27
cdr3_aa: CASSLSPTSGRGRQETQYF
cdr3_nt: TGTGCCAGCAGTTTATCTCCGACTAGCGGGAGGGGAAGGCAAGAGACCCAGTACTTC

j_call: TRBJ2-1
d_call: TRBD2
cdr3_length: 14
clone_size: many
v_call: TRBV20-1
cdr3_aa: CSARDVAGASEQFF
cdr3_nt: TGCAGTGCTAGAGATGTAGCGGGGGCGAGCGAGCAGTTCTTC

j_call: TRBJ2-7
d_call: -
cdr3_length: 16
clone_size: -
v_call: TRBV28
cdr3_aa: CASSFRPDEESYEQYF
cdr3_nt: TGTGCCAGCAGTTTTAGACCGGACGAGGAATCCTACGAGCAGTACTTC

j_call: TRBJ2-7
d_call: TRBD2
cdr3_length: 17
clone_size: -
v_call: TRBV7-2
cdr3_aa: CASSLDGRAGGSYEQYF
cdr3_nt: TGTGCCAGCAGCTTAGACGGTCGAGCGGGAGGCAGCTACGAGCAGTACTTC

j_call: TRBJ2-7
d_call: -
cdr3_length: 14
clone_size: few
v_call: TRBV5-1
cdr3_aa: CASSLGTRRFEQYF
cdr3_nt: TGCGCCAGCAGCTTGGGTACCCGACGGTTCGAGCAGTACTTC

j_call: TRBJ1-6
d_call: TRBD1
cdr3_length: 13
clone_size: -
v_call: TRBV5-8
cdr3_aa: CASSRQGLTPLHF
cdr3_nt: TGTGCCAGCAGTAGACAGGGGCTTACACCCCTCCACTTT

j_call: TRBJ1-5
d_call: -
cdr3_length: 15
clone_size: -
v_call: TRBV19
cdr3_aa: CASTRGPGGNQPQHF
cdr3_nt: TGTGCCAGTACCCGGGGGCCGGGGGGCAATCAGCCCCAGCATTTT

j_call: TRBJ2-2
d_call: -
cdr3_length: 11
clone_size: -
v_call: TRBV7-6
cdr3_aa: CASGRAGELFF
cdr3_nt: TGTGCCAGCGGAAGGGCGGGGGAGCTGTTTTTT

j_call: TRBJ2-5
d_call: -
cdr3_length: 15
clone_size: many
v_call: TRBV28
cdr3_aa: CASRSLPWRKETQYF
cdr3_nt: TGTGCCAGCAGATCCCTCCCGTGGAGAAAAGAGACCCAGTACTTC

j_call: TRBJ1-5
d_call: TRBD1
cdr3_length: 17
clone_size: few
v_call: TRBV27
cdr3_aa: CASSPAGTGGAGKPQHF
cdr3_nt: TGTGCCAGCAGTCCCGCCGGGACAGGGGGGGCTGGTAAGCCCCAGCATTTT

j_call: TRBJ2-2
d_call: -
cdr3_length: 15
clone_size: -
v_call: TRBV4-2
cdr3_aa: CASSRVGGNTGELFF
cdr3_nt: TGTGCCAGCAGCCGGGTAGGCGGGAACACCGGGGAGCTGTTTTTT

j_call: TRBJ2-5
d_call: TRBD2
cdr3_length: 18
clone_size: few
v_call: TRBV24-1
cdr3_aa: CATSDSGTSGRPQETQYF
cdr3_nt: TGTGCCACCAGTGATTCCGGGACTAGCGGGAGGCCGCAAGAGACCCAGTACTTC

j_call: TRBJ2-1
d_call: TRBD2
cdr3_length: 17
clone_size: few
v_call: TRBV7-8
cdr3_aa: CASSPPGTSARYNEQFF
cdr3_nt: TGTGCCAGCAGCCCTCCGGGGACTAGCGCTCGTTACAATGAGCAGTTCTTC

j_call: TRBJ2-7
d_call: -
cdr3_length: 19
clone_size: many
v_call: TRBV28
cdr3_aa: CASSLPLNDGRTGAYEQYF
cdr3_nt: TGTGCCAGCAGTTTGCCCCTCAATGACGGTAGGACGGGAGCCTACGAGCAGTACTTC

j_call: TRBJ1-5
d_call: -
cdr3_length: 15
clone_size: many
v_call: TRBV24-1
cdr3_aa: CATSAQTGTNQPQHF
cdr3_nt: TGTGCCACCAGTGCCCAGACAGGAACGAATCAGCCCCAGCATTTT

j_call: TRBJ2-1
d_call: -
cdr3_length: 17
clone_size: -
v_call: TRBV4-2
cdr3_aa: CASSQDVGTSTYNEQFF
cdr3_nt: TGTGCCAGCAGCCAAGATGTTGGGACTTCCACCTACAATGAGCAGTTCTTC

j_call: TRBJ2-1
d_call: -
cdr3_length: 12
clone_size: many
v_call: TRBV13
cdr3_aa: CASSPYRNEQFF
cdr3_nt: TGTGCCAGCAGCCCCTATAGAAATGAGCAGTTCTTC

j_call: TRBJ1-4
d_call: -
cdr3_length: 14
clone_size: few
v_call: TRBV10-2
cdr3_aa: CASSELGLYGKLFF
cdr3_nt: TGCGCCAGCAGTGAGTTGGGTTTGTACGGAAAACTGTTTTTT

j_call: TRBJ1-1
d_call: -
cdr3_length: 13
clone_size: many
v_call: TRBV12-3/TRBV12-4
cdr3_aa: CASSLVIAREAFF
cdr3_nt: TGTGCCAGCAGTTTAGTAATAGCCCGGGAGGCTTTCTTT

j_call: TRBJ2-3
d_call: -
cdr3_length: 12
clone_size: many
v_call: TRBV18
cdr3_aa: CASSPSTDTQYF
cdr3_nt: TGTGCCAGCAGCCCCAGCACAGATACGCAGTATTTT

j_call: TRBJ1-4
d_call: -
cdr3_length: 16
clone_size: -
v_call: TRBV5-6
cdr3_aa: CASSDKEGVSYEKLFF
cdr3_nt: TGTGCCAGCAGCGATAAGGAGGGAGTAAGTTATGAAAAACTGTTTTTT

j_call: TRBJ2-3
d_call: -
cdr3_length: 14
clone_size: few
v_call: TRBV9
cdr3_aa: CASSVEASNMAQYF
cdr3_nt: TGTGCCAGCAGCGTAGAGGCTAGCAACATGGCGCAGTATTTT

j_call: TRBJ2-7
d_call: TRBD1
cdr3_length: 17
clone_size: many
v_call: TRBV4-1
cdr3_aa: CASSQDDQDREYDEQYF
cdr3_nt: TGCGCCAGCAGCCAAGACGATCAGGACAGGGAATACGACGAGCAGTACTTC

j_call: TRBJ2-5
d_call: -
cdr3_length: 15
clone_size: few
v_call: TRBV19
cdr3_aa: CASSIGGTYQETQYF
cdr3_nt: TGTGCCAGTAGTATAGGAGGGACGTACCAAGAGACCCAGTACTTC

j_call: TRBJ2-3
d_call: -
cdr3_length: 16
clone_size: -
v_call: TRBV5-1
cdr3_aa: CASSFPWRGQTDTQYF
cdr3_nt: TGCGCCAGCAGCTTCCCCTGGCGGGGGCAAACAGATACGCAGTATTTT

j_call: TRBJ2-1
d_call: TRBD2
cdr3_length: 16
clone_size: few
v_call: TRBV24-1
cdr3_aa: CATSDWAGDSYNEQFF
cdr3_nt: TGTGCCACCAGTGATTGGGCGGGAGACTCCTACAATGAGCAGTTCTTC

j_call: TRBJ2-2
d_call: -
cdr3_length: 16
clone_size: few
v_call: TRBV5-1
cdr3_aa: CASLQGWSGNTGELFF
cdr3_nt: TGCGCCAGCTTACAGGGTTGGAGTGGTAACACCGGGGAGCTGTTTTTT

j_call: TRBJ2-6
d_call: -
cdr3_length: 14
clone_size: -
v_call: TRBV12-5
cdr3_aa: CASGFSSGANVLTF
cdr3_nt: TGTGCTAGTGGTTTTTCATCTGGGGCCAACGTCCTGACTTTC

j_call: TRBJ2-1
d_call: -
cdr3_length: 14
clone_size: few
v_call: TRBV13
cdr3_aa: CASSLEANTNEQFF
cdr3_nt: TGTGCCAGCAGCTTAGAAGCCAACACCAATGAGCAGTTCTTC

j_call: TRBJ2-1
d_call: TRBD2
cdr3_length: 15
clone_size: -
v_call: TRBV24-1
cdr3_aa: CATSKLAGIYNEQFF
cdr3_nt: TGTGCCACCAGTAAACTAGCGGGGATCTACAATGAGCAGTTCTTC

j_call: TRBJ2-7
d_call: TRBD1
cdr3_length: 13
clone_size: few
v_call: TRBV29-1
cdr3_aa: CSVEGTGVIEQYF
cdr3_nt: TGCAGCGTTGAAGGGACAGGGGTTATCGAGCAGTACTTC

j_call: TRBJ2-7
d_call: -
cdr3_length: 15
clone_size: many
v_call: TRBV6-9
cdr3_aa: CASSSGQGVSYEQYF
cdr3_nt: TGTGCCAGCAGTTCTGGCCAGGGAGTATCCTACGAGCAGTACTTC

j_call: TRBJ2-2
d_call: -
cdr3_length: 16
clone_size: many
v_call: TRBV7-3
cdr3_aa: CASSPLAATNTGELFF
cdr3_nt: TGTGCCAGCAGCCCGTTAGCGGCGACGAACACCGGGGAGCTGTTTTTT

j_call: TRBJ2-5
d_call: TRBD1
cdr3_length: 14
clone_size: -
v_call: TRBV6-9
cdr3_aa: CASSWGQGQETQYF
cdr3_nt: TGTGCCAGCAGTTGGGGACAGGGTCAAGAGACCCAGTACTTC

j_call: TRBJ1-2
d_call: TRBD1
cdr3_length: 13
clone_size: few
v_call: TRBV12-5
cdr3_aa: CASTGGSNYGYTF
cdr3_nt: TGTGCTAGCACAGGGGGCTCTAACTATGGCTACACCTTC

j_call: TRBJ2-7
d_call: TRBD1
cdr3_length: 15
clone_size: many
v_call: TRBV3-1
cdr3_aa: CASSVLRDSGHEQYF
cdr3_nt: TGTGCCAGCAGCGTCCTCCGGGACAGCGGACACGAGCAGTACTTC

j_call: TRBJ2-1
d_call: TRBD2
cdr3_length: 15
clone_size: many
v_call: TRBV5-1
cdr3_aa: CASSSGLAGGNEQFF
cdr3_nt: TGTGCCAGCAGCTCTGGACTAGCGGGAGGCAATGAGCAGTTCTTC

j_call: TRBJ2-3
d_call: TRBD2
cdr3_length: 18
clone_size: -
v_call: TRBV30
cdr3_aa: CAWSRGRLAGVKTDTQYF
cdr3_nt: TGTGCCTGGAGTAGGGGGAGACTAGCGGGAGTAAAGACAGATACGCAGTATTTT

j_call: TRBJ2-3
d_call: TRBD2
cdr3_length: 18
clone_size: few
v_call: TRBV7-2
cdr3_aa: CASSPHPPGLAGVDTQYF
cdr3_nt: TGTGCCAGCAGCCCCCACCCACCGGGACTAGCGGGGGTGGATACGCAGTATTTT

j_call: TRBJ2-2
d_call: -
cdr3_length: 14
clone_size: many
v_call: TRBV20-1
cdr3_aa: CSAAGTHYIGELFF
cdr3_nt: TGCAGTGCCGCCGGGACTCACTACATCGGGGAGCTGTTTTTT

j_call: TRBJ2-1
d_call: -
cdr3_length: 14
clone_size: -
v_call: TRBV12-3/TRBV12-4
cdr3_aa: CASRDSGAYNEQFF
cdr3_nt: TGTGCCAGCAGGGATAGCGGAGCCTACAATGAGCAGTTCTTC

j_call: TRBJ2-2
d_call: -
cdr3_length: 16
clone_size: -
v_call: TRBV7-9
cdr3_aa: CASSLDPIGYTGELFF
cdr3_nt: TGTGCCAGCAGCTTAGACCCTATCGGGTACACCGGGGAGCTGTTTTTT

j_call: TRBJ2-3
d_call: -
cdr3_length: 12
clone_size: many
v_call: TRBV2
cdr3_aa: CASRLGGNTQYF
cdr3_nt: TGTGCCAGCAGGCTGGGGGGTAATACGCAGTATTTT

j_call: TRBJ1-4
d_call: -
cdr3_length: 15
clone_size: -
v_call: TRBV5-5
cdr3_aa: CASSTGRVNNEKLFF
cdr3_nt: TGTGCCAGCAGCACCGGCAGGGTGAATAATGAAAAACTGTTTTTT

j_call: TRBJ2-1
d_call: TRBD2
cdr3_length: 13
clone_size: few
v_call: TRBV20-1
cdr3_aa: CSAPGTSTKEQFF
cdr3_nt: TGCAGTGCTCCCGGGACTAGTACCAAGGAGCAGTTCTTC

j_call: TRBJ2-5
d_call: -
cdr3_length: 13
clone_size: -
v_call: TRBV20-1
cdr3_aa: CSAGKLVRETQYF
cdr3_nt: TGCAGTGCTGGTAAACTAGTCCGGGAGACCCAGTACTTC

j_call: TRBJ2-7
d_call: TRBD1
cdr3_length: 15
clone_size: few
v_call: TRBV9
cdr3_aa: CASSGDRDNSYEQYF
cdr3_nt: TGTGCCAGCAGTGGGGACAGGGATAACTCCTACGAGCAGTACTTC

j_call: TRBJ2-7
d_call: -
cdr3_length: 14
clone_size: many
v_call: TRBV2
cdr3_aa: CASSHRQESYEQYF
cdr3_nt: TGTGCCAGCAGTCACAGACAGGAATCCTACGAGCAGTACTTC

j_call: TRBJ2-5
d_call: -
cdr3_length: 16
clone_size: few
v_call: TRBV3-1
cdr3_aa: CASSPHMGESLETQYF
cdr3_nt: TGTGCCAGCAGCCCCCACATGGGGGAGTCCCTGGAGACCCAGTACTTC

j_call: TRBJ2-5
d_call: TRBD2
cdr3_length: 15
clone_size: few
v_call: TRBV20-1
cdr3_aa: CSAHPGGRDQETQYF
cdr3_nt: TGCAGTGCCCACCCCGGGGGGAGAGACCAAGAGACCCAGTACTTC

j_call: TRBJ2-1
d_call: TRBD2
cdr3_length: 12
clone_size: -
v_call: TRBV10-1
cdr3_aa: CASSAGLAEQFF
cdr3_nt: TGCGCCAGCAGTGCCGGACTAGCGGAGCAGTTCTTC

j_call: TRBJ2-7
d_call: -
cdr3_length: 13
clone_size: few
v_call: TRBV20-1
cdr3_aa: CSATGTGSYEQYF
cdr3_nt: TGCAGTGCTACCGGGACGGGGTCCTACGAGCAGTACTTC

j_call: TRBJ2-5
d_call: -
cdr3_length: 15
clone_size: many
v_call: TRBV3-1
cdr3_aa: CASSQVVSLGETQYF
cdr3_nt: TGTGCCAGCAGCCAAGTGGTCTCTCTGGGAGAGACCCAGTACTTC

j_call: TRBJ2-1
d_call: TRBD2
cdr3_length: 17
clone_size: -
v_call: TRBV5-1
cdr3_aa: CASRAGVERHPYNEQFF
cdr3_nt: TGCGCCAGCAGAGCGGGAGTGGAGCGACACCCCTACAATGAGCAGTTCTTC

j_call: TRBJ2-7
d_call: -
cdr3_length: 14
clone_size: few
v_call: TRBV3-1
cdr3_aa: CASSQVELGYEQYF
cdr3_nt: TGTGCCAGCAGCCAAGTTGAACTAGGCTACGAGCAGTACTTC

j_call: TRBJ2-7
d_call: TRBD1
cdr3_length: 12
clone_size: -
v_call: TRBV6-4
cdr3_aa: CATQYRGSEQYF
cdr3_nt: TGTGCCACCCAATACAGGGGAAGCGAGCAGTACTTC

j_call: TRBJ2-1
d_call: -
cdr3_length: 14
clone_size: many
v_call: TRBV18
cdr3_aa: CASSPSQGYNEQFF
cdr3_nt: TGTGCCAGCTCACCCTCACAGGGCTACAATGAGCAGTTCTTC